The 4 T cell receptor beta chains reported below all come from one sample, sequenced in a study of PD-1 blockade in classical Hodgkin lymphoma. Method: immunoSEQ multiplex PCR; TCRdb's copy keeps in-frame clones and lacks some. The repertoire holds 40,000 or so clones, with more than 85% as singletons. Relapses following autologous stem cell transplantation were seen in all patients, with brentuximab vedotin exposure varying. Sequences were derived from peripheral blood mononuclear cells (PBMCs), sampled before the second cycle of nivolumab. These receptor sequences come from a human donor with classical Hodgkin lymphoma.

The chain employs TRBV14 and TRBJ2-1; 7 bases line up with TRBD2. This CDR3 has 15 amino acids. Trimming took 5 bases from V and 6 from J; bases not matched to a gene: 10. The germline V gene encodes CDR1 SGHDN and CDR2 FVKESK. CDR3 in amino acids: CASSRGLERGNEQFF. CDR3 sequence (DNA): TGTGCCAGCAGCAGGGGACTTGAGCGGGGCAATGAGCAGTTCTTC.

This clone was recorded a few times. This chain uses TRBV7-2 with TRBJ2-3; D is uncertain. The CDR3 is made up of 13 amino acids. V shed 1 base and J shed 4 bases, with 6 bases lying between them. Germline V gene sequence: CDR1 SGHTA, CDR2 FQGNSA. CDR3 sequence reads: CASSLVVADTQYF. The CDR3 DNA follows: TGTGCCAGCAGCTTAGTTGTTGCAGATACGCAGTATTTT.

The CDR3 DNA sequence: TGTGCCAGTACAGGGACAGGACACTACGAGCAGTACTTC. It specifies CASTGTGHYEQYF. The chain carries TRBV19 and TRBJ2-7; 8 bases agree with TRBD1. Trimming removed 7 bases from V and 3 bases from J; junction bases left unmatched: 5. Per the germline V gene, CDR1 is LNHDA and CDR2 is SQIVND (reference sequence). This CDR3 has 13 residues.

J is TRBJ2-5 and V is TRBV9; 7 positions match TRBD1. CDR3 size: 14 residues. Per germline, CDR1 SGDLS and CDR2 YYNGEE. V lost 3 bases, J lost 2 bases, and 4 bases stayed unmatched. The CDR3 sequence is CASSAGTAQETQYF. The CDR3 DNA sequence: TGTGCCAGCAGCGCGGGGACAGCTCAAGAGACCCAGTACTTC.